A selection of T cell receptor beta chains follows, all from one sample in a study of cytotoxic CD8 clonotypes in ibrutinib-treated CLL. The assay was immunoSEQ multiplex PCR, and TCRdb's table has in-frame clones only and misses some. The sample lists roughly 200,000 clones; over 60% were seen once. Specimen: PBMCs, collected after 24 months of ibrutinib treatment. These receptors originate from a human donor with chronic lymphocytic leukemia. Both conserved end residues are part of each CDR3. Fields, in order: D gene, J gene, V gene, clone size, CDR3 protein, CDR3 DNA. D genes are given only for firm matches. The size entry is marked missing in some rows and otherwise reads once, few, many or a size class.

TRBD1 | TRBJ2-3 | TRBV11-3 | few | CASSRGQVGLTDTQYF | TGTGCCAGCAGCAGAGGACAGGTCGGGCTCACAGATACGCAGTATTTT
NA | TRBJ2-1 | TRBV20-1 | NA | CSAGGYNEQFF | TGCAGCGCGGGTGGGTACAATGAGCAGTTCTTC
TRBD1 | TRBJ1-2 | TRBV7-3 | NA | CASSLGTGYGYTF | TGTGCCAGCAGCTTAGGGACAGGCTATGGCTACACCTTC
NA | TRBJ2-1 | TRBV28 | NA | CAHRGSDNEQFF | TGTGCCCACCGGGGTAGCGACAATGAGCAGTTCTTC
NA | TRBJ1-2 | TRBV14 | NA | CASSQDHLGGSYGYTF | TGTGCCAGCAGCCAAGATCATTTGGGGGGGAGCTATGGCTACACCTTC
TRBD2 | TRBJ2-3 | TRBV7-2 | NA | CASSLAKRRGLATDTQYF | TGTGCCAGCAGCTTAGCGAAAAGGAGGGGACTAGCCACAGATACGCAGTATTTT
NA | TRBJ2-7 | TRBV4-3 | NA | CASSQRYPLYEQYF | TGCGCCAGCAGCCAACGATATCCCCTCTACGAGCAGTACTTC
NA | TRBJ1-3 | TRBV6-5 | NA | CASSYSWDAGNTIYF | TGTGCCAGCAGTTACTCGTGGGATGCTGGAAACACCATATATTTT
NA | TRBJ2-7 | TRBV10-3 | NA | CATGTLDEQYF | TGTGCCACCGGGACGCTGGACGAGCAGTACTTC
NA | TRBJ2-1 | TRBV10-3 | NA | CAISQLAGQNNEQFF | TGTGCCATCAGCCAACTTGCGGGCCAAAACAATGAGCAGTTCTTC
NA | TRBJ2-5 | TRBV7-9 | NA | CASSLPSAETQYF | TGTGCCAGCAGCTTACCCAGTGCCGAGACCCAGTACTTC
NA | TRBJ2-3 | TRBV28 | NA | CASHFTDTQYF | TGTGCCAGCCATTTTACAGATACGCAGTATTTT
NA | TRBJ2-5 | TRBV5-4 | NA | CASGLLGVSETQYF | TGTGCCAGCGGACTCCTCGGGGTTTCAGAGACCCAGTACTTC
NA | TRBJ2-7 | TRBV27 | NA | CASSLTASRAPYEQYF | TGTGCCAGCAGTTTAACCGCATCCAGGGCCCCCTACGAGCAGTACTTC
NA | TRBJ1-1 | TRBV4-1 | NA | CASSPSLGATEAFF | TGCGCCAGCAGCCCGTCTTTGGGGGCCACTGAAGCTTTCTTT
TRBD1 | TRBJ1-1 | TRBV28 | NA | CASSRQGTNTEAFF | TGTGCCAGCAGTCGACAGGGAACGAACACTGAAGCTTTCTTT
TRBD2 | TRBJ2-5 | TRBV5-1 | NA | CASSLGPLAGSSRETQYF | TGCGCCAGCAGCTTGGGGCCACTAGCGGGGTCCTCGAGAGAGACCCAGTACTTC
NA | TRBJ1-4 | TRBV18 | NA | CASSPSGTNEKLFF | TGTGCCAGCTCACCTTCCGGTACTAATGAAAAACTGTTTTTT
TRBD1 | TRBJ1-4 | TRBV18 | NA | CASSPGTGSNEKLFF | TGTGCCAGCTCACCCGGGACAGGTAGCAATGAAAAACTGTTTTTT
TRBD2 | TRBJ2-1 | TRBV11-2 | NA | CASSLISGSTDEQFF | TGTGCCAGCAGCTTAATCAGCGGGAGTACGGATGAGCAGTTCTTC
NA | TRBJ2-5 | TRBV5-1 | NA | CASSRQPETQETQYF | TGCGCCAGCAGCAGACAGCCAGAGACTCAAGAGACCCAGTACTTC
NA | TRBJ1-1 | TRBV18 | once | CASSPSTEPNTEAFF | TGTGCCAGCTCACCATCCACAGAACCTAACACTGAAGCTTTCTTT
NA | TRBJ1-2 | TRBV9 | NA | CASSVDAYGYTF | TGTGCCAGCAGCGTAGACGCTTATGGCTACACCTTC
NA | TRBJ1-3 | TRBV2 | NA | CASSEGRVGNTIYF | TGTGCCAGCAGTGAGGGTAGGGTTGGAAACACCATATATTTT
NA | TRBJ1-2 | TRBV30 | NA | CAWSNNQLGLYTF | TGTGCCTGGAGCAATAACCAATTAGGACTATACACCTTC
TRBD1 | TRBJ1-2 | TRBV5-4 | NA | CASSLGDRGNYGYTF | TGTGCCAGCAGCTTGGGGGACAGGGGGAACTATGGCTACACCTTC
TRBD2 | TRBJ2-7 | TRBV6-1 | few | CASSGGLAGGNYEQYF | TGTGCCAGCAGTGGGGGACTAGCGGGAGGGAATTACGAGCAGTACTTC
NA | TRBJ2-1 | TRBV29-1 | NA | CSVAQLMGRANNEQFF | TGCAGCGTCGCGCAACTAATGGGACGGGCAAACAATGAGCAGTTCTTC
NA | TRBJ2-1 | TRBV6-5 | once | CASSFPGGNNEQFF | TGTGCCAGCAGTTTCCCCGGGGGTAACAATGAGCAGTTCTTC
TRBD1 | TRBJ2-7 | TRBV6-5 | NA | CASSYFGQGAREQYF | TGTGCCAGCAGTTACTTCGGACAGGGGGCCCGAGAGCAGTACTTC
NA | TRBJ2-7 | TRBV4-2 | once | CASSQGAAFSYEQYF | TGTGCCAGCAGCCAAGGCGCAGCCTTCTCCTACGAGCAGTACTTC
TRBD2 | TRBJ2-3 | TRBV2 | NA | CASSGFVREGVDTQYF | TGTGCCAGCAGTGGATTTGTGCGGGAGGGCGTTGATACGCAGTATTTT
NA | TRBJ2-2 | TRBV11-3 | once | CASSSGGISNTGELFF | TGTGCCAGCAGCTCTGGTGGCATATCGAACACCGGGGAGCTGTTTTTT